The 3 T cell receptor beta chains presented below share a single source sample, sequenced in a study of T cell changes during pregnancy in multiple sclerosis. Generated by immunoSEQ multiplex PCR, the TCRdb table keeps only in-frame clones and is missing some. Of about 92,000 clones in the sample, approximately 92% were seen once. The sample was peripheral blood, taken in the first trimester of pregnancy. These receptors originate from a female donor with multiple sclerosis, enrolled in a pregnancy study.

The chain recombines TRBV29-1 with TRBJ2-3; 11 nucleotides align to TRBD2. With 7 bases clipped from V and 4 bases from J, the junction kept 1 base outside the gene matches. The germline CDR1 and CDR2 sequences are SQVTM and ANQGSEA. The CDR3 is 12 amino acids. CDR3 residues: CSAGLAADTQYF. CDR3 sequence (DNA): TGCAGCGCGGGACTAGCGGCAGATACGCAGTATTTT.

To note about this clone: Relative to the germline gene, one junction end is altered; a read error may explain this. CDR3 in DNA: TGTGCCAGTAGGATAGCGGGAGGCTCCTACAATGAGCAGTTCTTC. It yields the protein CASRIAGGSYNEQFF. The chain links TRBV19 to TRBJ2-1, with 10 bases that match TRBD2. The CDR3 totals 15 residues. The germline V gene encodes CDR1 LNHDA and CDR2 SQIVND (reference sequence).

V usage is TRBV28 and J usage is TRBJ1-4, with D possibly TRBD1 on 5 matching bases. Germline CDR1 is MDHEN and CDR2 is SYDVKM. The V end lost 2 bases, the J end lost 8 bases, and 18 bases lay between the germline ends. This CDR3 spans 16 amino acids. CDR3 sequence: CASSLPGAGYEEKLFF. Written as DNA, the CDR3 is TGTGCCAGCAGTTTACCTGGTGCAGGGTATGAGGAAAAACTGTTTTTT.